The clone carrying this TCR beta chain was seen a few times. Germline lookup yields CDR1 SNHLY and CDR2 FYNNEI. J was trimmed by 5 bases and V by 5 bases; bases with no gene match: 2. The CDR3 has 12 amino acids. PCR was performed using 60 Vbeta and 13 Jbeta primers. The table came from immunoSEQ multiplex PCR; TCRdb's copy has only in-frame clones and leaves some out. The sample consists of roughly 93,000 clones, about 80% of them appearing once. This sample stems from a study of cytomegalovirus exposure and HLA in healthy donors. This TCR derives from a man aged 18 to 29 in good health and CMV-seropositive. Material: PBMCs. J is TRBJ2-5 and V is TRBV2; 7 nucleotides match TRBD1. The CDR3 DNA is TGTGCCAGCAGTCTCAGGGGGGAGACCCAGTACTTC. Its protein is CASSLRGETQYF. The variable domain in full, with the rest retrieved from reference TRBV2 and TRBJ2-5, is EPEVTQTPSHQVTQMGQEVILRCVPISNHLYFYWYRQILGQKVEFLVSFYNNEISEKSEIFDDQFSVERPDGSNFTLKIRSTKLEDSAMYFCASSLRGETQYFGPGTRLLVL.